The present T cell receptor beta chain was sequenced within a study of CD8 T cells in ankylosing spondylitis. Study outcomes and limitations: Before this, some motif variants had been reported in reactive arthritis synovial fluid and blood.

Using quantitative 5'-RACE with molecular barcodes, the authors made TCR beta libraries. TCRdb re-analysed the 5' RACE reads in MiXCR, keeping a single row per CDR3 protein. The sample has 240,000 or so distinct CDR3 sequences, 7.5% to 9% seen once. This CDR3 spans 12 amino acids. Trimming cost V 10 bases and J 4 bases, with 13 bases left between them. Germline V gene lookup returns CDR1 LGHNA and CDR2 YNFKEQ. Regarding this clonotype: Its antigen remains unknown.

The rearrangement joins TRBV4-2 to TRBJ1-2; no clear D gene. The TCR originated in a male donor with ankylosing spondylitis or in good health (not recorded which). The sequencing sample was made of blood, either unsorted or a sorted T cell fraction (not recorded which). The CDR3 coding sequence is TGTGCCATGGGCCTCGGGCTCTATGGCTACACCTTC. This sequence encodes CAMGLGLYGYTF.